The source of this T cell receptor (beta chain) is a study of cytomegalovirus exposure and HLA in healthy donors. Study findings and constraints: In an earlier analysis, about 87% or about 30%: the productive usage of most TCR beta V segments. A few V segments could not be told apart, such as TRBV6-2 and TRBV6-3, and were left out.

The CDR3 contains 16 residues. The V segment lost 6 bases and the J segment 2 bases; nucleotides outside the gene matches: 7. Germline assignment: CDR1 MNHNY and CDR2 SVGAGI (reference sequence). A word on this clone: Its target is not known.

Primers: 60 Vbeta forward and 13 Jbeta reverse. Here immunoSEQ multiplex PCR was the method, and the copy in TCRdb shows in-frame clones only, minus some. This sample carries some 80,000 clones, roughly 79% of them seen once, and the ten largest clones take around 1.5%. The sample was PBMCs. This receptor was taken from a man aged 40-55 years in good health and CMV-seronegative. The genes are TRBV6-6 and TRBJ2-7, with 13 bases fitting TRBD2. The CDR3 sequence is CASSRTGTSGTYEQYF. The CDR3 DNA reads TGTGCCAGCAGCCGCACCGGGACTAGCGGGACCTACGAGCAGTACTTC.